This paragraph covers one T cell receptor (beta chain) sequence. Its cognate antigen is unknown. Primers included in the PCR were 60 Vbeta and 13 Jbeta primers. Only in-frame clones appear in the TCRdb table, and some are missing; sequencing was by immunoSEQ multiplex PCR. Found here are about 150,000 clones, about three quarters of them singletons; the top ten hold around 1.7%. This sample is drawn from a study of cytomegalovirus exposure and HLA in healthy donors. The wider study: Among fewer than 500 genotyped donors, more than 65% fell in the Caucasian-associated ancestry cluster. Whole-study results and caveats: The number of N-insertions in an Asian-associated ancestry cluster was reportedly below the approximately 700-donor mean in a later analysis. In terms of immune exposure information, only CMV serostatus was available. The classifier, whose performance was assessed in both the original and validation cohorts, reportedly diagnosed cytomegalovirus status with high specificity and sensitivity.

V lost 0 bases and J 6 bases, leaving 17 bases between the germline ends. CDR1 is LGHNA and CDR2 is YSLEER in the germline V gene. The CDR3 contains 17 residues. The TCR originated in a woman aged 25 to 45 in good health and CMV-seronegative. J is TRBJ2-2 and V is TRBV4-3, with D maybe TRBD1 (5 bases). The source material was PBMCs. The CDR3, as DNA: TGCGCCAGCAGCCAAGACGGGCAGGGTGTTATCGCCGGGGAGCTGTTTTTT. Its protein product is CASSQDGQGVIAGELFF.